The clone carrying this T cell receptor (beta chain) has only a few counts. The data stem from a study of T cell responses to AZD1222 COVID-19 vaccine. Some clones are missing from TCRdb's copy, which holds only in-frame ones; the method was immunoSEQ multiplex PCR. The sample carries about 110,000 clones, around 84% recorded once. CDR1 and CDR2 (germline): SGHNT, YYREEE (reference sequence). The CDR3 is made up of 11 amino acids. Trimming took off 2 bases at V and 11 bases at J, with 9 bases between the two ends. The sequence derives from an adult in good health. Sequenced material: peripheral blood, taken on day 0 of AZD1222 vaccination. The rearrangement uses TRBV5-4 and TRBJ2-3; D is unresolved. CDR3 sequence reads: CASSFGTVQYF. The CDR3 DNA follows: TGTGCCAGCAGCTTCGGAACAGTGCAGTATTTT.